The entry that follows covers one T cell receptor (beta chain) sequence. This entry is derived from a study of blood T cell repertoires in COVID-19. As for the study in general: COVID-19 samples collected from the United States, Italy and Spain covered acute and convalescent phases.

Only in-frame clones appear in the TCRdb table, and some are missing; sequencing was by immunoSEQ multiplex PCR. The table shows nearly 400,000 clones, with just under 90% occurring only once. Cohort placement rested on clinical history that participants reported themselves. All recovered Cohort 3 donors got two negative PCRs, got clearance, or saw symptom resolution. Sequenced input: PBMCs or T cells enriched from blood (not recorded which). The receptor was isolated from a woman in her 30s who had recovered from COVID-19.

The CDR3 spells CASSQDGYGNQPQHF. In nucleotides, the CDR3 is TGTGCCAGCAGCCAAGATGGATACGGGAATCAGCCCCAGCATTTT. V and J are TRBV3-1 (or the pseudogene TRBV3-2) and TRBJ1-5; no clear D gene. The CDR3 consists of 15 residues. CDR1 and CDR2 (germline): LGHDT, YNNKEL (reference sequence). V was trimmed by 0 bases and J by 4 bases, leaving 10 bases between them.